Below are 7 T cell receptor beta chains sequenced from a single sample in a study of OX40 agonist ivuxolimab in advanced cancers. Sequencing used immunoSEQ multiplex PCR; TCRdb keeps in-frame clones, though not all of them. The sample has just under 75,000 clones; about 94% are singletons. Sequencing used CD4+ or CD8+ T cells sorted from blood, obtained in a trial of the OX40 agonist ivuxolimab. Source of these receptors: an adult with an advanced solid tumor such as melanoma, head and neck, liver or kidney cancer.

This clone was observed a single time. The chain couples TRBV10-2 to TRBJ1-3, with 8 bases that match TRBD1. V gave up 5 bases and J gave up 0 bases; unmatched junction bases: 3. Germline V gene lookup returns CDR1 WSHSY and CDR2 SAAADI. The CDR3 runs 15 residues. CDR3 amino acids: CASSWDRSSGNTIYF. Here the CDR3 DNA reads TGCGCCAGCAGTTGGGACAGGTCCTCTGGAAACACCATATATTTT.

The rearrangement joins TRBV19 to TRBJ1-5, with unresolved D. The ends were cut back, 8 bases at V and 0 bases at J, with 14 bases in the middle. From germline, CDR1 is LNHDA and CDR2 SQIVND (reference sequence). This CDR3 comprises 15 residues. The CDR3 DNA sequence: TGTGCCAGTTGCCAGGAAAACTATAGCAATCAGCCCCAGCATTTT. Amino acid sequence: CASCQENYSNQPQHF. Full variable domain (missing parts from reference TRBV19 and TRBJ1-5): DGGITQSPKYLFRKEGQNVTLSCEQNLNHDAMYWYRQDPGQGLRLIYYSQIVNDFQKGDIAEGYSVSREKKESFPLTVTSAQKNPTAFYLCASCQENYSNQPQHFGDGTRLSIL.

The genes are TRBV19 and TRBJ2-5; D ambiguous. The CDR3 consists of 15 residues. Germline V CDR1 and CDR2: LNHDA, SQIVND (reference sequence). V gave up 7 bases and J gave up 0 bases, with 15 bases separating them. The CDR3 sequence is CASKNGAWDQETQYF. As DNA, the CDR3 is TGTGCCAGTAAAAACGGTGCATGGGACCAAGAGACCCAGTACTTC.

This sequence joins TRBV6-6 and TRBJ1-2, with 9 bases matching TRBD1. After removal of 6 bases from V and 3 bases from J, the junction contained 5 bases not matched to a gene. Germline V CDR1 and CDR2: MNHNY, SVGAGI (reference sequence). The CDR3 is 14 residues long. CDR3 in amino acids: CASRGQGRDYGYTF. The CDR3 coding sequence is TGTGCCAGCAGAGGACAGGGGAGAGACTATGGCTACACCTTC.

In DNA form, the CDR3 reads TGTGCCAGCTCACCGCCTTTGGGGCAGGGTAGCGACGAGCAGTACTTC. This sequence encodes CASSPPLGQGSDEQYF. The chain has TRBV18 and TRBJ2-7; D assignment may be TRBD1 or TRBD2 (5 bases each). Germline CDR1 KGHSH, CDR2 LQKENI. V was trimmed by 3 bases and J by 5 bases, leaving 20 bases between them. This CDR3 contains 16 residues.

CDR3 region: CASSLAGATYEQYF. The CDR3 nucleotides are TGTGCCAGCAGCCTAGCGGGAGCGACGTACGAGCAGTACTTC. The V call is TRBV6-1, the J call TRBJ2-7, with 10 bases that match TRBD2. The CDR3 is 14 amino acids. CDR1 and CDR2 (germline): MNHNS, SASEGT. V lost 6 bases to trimming and J lost 4 bases; unmatched junction nucleotides: 6.

The rearrangement links TRBV7-6 to TRBJ2-2, with 8 bases lining up with TRBD2. Germline trimming cut 1 base from V and 4 bases from J; bases unmatched to any gene: 2. CDR1 and CDR2 from the germline V gene are SGHVS and FNYEAQ. This CDR3 comprises 15 residues. CDR3 DNA: TGTGCCAGCAGCTTAGTAGCGGGATTCACCGGGGAGCTGTTTTTT. Translating it yields CASSLVAGFTGELFF.